This TCR beta chain stems from a study of shared clonotypes between healthy human individuals. The protocol was immunoSEQ multiplex PCR, while the TCRdb copy is restricted to in-frame clones and leaves out a portion. The data show approximately 600,000 clones, 95% seen once. Germline loops: CDR1 SNHLY, CDR2 FYNNEI. The CDR3 spans 16 residues. The V segment lost 3 bases and the J segment 2 bases; nucleotides outside the gene matches: 8. Only CD45RO-negative cells positively selected for CCR7 counted as naive CD8 cells, so terminally differentiated effector memory CD45RA+ cells were excluded. The sample taken for sequencing was naive CD8+ T cells sorted from blood. The chain uses TRBV2 and TRBJ2-5, with TRBD1 matching over 8 bases. The origin of this receptor is a woman aged 25 to 45 in good health. The DNA of the CDR3 is TGTGCCAGCAGTGACCAGGGGGCGACTCATCAAGAGACCCAGTACTTC. This gives the protein CASSDQGATHQETQYF. Complete variable domain (other parts from reference TRBV2 and TRBJ2-5): EPEVTQTPSHQVTQMGQEVILRCVPISNHLYFYWYRQILGQKVEFLVSFYNNEISEKSEIFDDQFSVERPDGSNFTLKIRSTKLEDSAMYFCASSDQGATHQETQYFGPGTRLLVL.